The clone carrying this T cell receptor (beta chain) was counted between two and nine times. The antigen remains unidentified. TCRdb reanalysed the 5' RACE reads using MiXCR and keeps one entry per CDR3 protein. The table has more than 250,000 distinct CDR3 sequences, roughly 15% seen once. This sample is part of a study of T-cell memory formation after mild COVID-19. CDR1 is SGHTA and CDR2 is FQGNSA in the germline V gene. V was shortened by 7 bases and J by 4 bases, with 11 bases between the two germline ends. The CDR3 has 13 amino acids. Study findings and constraints: There was a balanced CD4/CD8 profile in clones contracting day 15 to 85, and later expanders leaned CD4+.

The gene calls are TRBV7-2 and TRBJ2-1; D not resolved. Material: PBMCs or a T cell subset sorted from them (not recorded which). This TCR came from a man younger than 30 who had mild COVID-19 (a few samples of this study predate the infection). Cell type and time point are not known. CDR3 DNA sequence: TGTGCCAGCACCGCCGGCCGTTACAATGAGCAGTTCTTC. Its translation is CASTAGRYNEQFF. Filled out from reference TRBV7-2 and TRBJ2-1, the complete variable domain reads GAGVSQSPSNKVTEKGKDVELRCDPISGHTALYWYRQSLGQGLEFLIYFQGNSAPDKSGLPSDRFSAERTGGSVSTLTIQRTQQEDSAVYLCASTAGRYNEQFFGPGTRLTVL.